These 6 T cell receptor beta chains were sequenced from one sample in a study of control samples from healthy donors and cancer patients. Profiling relied on immunoSEQ multiplex PCR, and the TCRdb table lists in-frame clones only, not all of them. The sample consists of some 80,000 clones, 85% to 95% of them appearing once. The sequenced sample was blood. The receptors here all came from a woman in her fifties or sixties in good health.

V and J are TRBV10-3 and TRBJ2-7; perhaps TRBD2 as D (6 bases). Germline V gives CDR1 ENHRY, CDR2 SYGVKD. The CDR3 has 18 residues. V lost 3 bases and J lost 3, with 24 bases in between. The CDR3 sequence: CAISDRLLSGTSNYEQYF. The CDR3 nucleotides are TGTGCCATCAGTGACCGCCTCCTTTCCGGGACTTCGAACTACGAGCAGTACTTC.

The chain uses TRBV28 and TRBJ2-7, with 7 bases matching TRBD2. CDR3 size: 16 residues. Germline V CDR1 and CDR2: MDHEN, SYDVKM. V was pared by 5 bases and J by 0 bases, with 10 bases of the junction left unmatched. The CDR3 spells CASSSSGASGSYEQYF. The CDR3 nucleotides are TGTGCCAGCAGTAGCTCCGGGGCTAGCGGCTCCTACGAGCAGTACTTC. Drawing the rest from reference TRBV28 and TRBJ2-7, the complete variable domain is DVKVTQSSRYLVKRTGEKVFLECVQDMDHENMFWYRQDPGLGLRLIYFSYDVKMKEKGDIPEGYSVSREKKERFSLILESASTNQTSMYLCASSSSGASGSYEQYFGPGTRLTVT.

Regarding this clone: This sample also contains other DNA sequences that code for the same CDR3. The V and J genes are TRBV28 and TRBJ2-7; D possibly uses TRBD1 or TRBD2 (5 bases each). The CDR3 is 12 amino acids. The germline V gene has CDR1 MDHEN and CDR2 SYDVKM. V was shortened by 6 bases and J by 3 bases, with 9 bases between the two germline ends. CDR3 DNA: TGTGCCAGCAGCAGGGCGGGCTACGAGCAGTACTTC. Residues: CASSRAGYEQYF.

The rearrangement links TRBV19 to TRBJ1-4; 8 bases agree with TRBD1. This CDR3 comprises 14 residues. Germline loops: CDR1 LNHDA, CDR2 SQIVND (reference sequence). V lost 3 bases to trimming and J lost 7 bases; unmatched junction nucleotides: 4. The CDR3, as DNA: TGTGCCAGTAGTATTCCGACAGGGGCTGAAAAACTGTTTTTT. It yields the protein CASSIPTGAEKLFF. Full variable domain (missing parts from reference TRBV19 and TRBJ1-4): DGGITQSPKYLFRKEGQNVTLSCEQNLNHDAMYWYRQDPGQGLRLIYYSQIVNDFQKGDIAEGYSVSREKKESFPLTVTSAQKNPTAFYLCASSIPTGAEKLFFGSGTQLSVL.

This chain links TRBV24-1 with TRBJ1-2; tentative D call: TRBD1 (6 bases). V lost 3 bases and J 8 bases, leaving 12 bases between the germline ends. Germline V gene data show CDR1 as KGHDR and CDR2 as SFDVKD. The CDR3 is made up of 13 amino acids. The DNA for the CDR3 is TGTGCCACCAGTGATGGGGCAGGGGAGGGCTACACCTTC. Protein product: CATSDGAGEGYTF.

The chain links TRBV30 to TRBJ2-1, with a possible D match to TRBD2 (5 bases). Germline V lookup: CDR1 GTSNPN, CDR2 SVGIG (reference sequence). The CDR3 has 17 residues. V dropped 0 bases and J dropped 0 bases, with 15 bases sitting between them. The CDR3 DNA reads TGTGCCTGGAGTGTACGCAAGCGGAGGAGCTCCTACAATGAGCAGTTCTTC. It is translated as CAWSVRKRRSSYNEQFF.